Listed below are T cell receptor beta chains from one sample, sequenced in a study of technical replicates of blood from a handful of donors. Method: immunoSEQ multiplex PCR; TCRdb's copy keeps in-frame clones and lacks some. The data show tens of thousands of clones, roughly 93% seen once. The specimen was PBMCs. Receptors were obtained from a human donor in good health. Some clones in this sample may be carry-over from other donors' samples. Both conserved end residues are part of each CDR3. A D gene is named only where the DNA matches it firmly. Only some rows state a clone size, as once, few, many or a class for expanded clones.

j_call d_call clone_size v_call cdr3_nt cdr3_aa
TRBJ2-7 NA NA TRBV12-1 TGTGCCAGCAGCTTAAACCAACCGGGACAGAAGCTCTACGAGCAGTACTTC CASSLNQPGQKLYEQYF
TRBJ2-5 NA once TRBV5-4 TGTGCCAGCAGCTTGGGTTTAGAACAAGAGACCCAGTACTTC CASSLGLEQETQYF
TRBJ1-1 NA NA TRBV4-3 TGCGCCAGCAGCCAAAACAAGAACACTGAAGCTTTCTTT CASSQNKNTEAFF
TRBJ1-3 NA NA TRBV5-1 TGCGCCAGCAGCTTGGGTTACAGGGCCTCTGGAAACACCATATATTTT CASSLGYRASGNTIYF
TRBJ2-3 TRBD2 NA TRBV5-1 TGCGCCAGCAGCTTTGGGACTAGCCTCGATACGCAGTATTTT CASSFGTSLDTQYF
TRBJ2-3 TRBD2 NA TRBV6-1 TGTGCCAGCAGTGAAGAGGTGGGAGGGTTCACAGATACGCAGTATTTT CASSEEVGGFTDTQYF
TRBJ2-5 TRBD2 NA TRBV9 TGTGCCAGCAGCTATAAGGCTAGCGGACTCGGAGTAGAGACCCAGTACTTC CASSYKASGLGVETQYF
TRBJ1-2 TRBD1 NA TRBV2 TGTGCCAGCAGGGCCGGGACAGGGGATGGCTACACCTTC CASRAGTGDGYTF
TRBJ1-3 NA NA TRBV5-1 TGCGCCAGCAGCCCAGTCACAGGGAAAGGTAGTGGCACCATATATTTT CASSPVTGKGSGTIYF
TRBJ2-3 NA once TRBV5-1 TGCGCCAGCAGATTGATCTACTCACCCACAGATACGCAGTATTTT CASRLIYSPTDTQYF
TRBJ1-5 NA NA TRBV18 TGTGCCAGCTCACCGGGCAGAAGCAATCAGCCCCAGCATTTT CASSPGRSNQPQHF
TRBJ2-1 TRBD1 NA TRBV29-1 TGCAGCGTTGGGAGGACAGGGGTCAATGAGCAGTTCTTC CSVGRTGVNEQFF
TRBJ1-1 TRBD1 NA TRBV10-3 TGTGCCATCAGAACCGGGACAGGGGGGGTTGAAGCTTTCTTT CAIRTGTGGVEAFF
TRBJ2-7 TRBD2 NA TRBV5-1 TGCGCCAGCAGCACCCTAACTAGCGGGGGGACCTACGAGCAGTACTTC CASSTLTSGGTYEQYF
TRBJ1-2 NA NA TRBV19 TGTGCCAGTAGCCCCGAAGCGGGGCGAGGCTACACCTTC CASSPEAGRGYTF
TRBJ2-2 TRBD2 NA TRBV27 TGTGCCATCATGAATAGCGGGAGGGTGGCCGGGGAGCTGTTTTTT CAIMNSGRVAGELFF
TRBJ2-3 NA NA TRBV9 TGTGCCAGCAGCTCAGACGGGTTCGGCACAGATACGCAGTATTTT CASSSDGFGTDTQYF
TRBJ2-7 NA NA TRBV11-2 TGTGCCAGCAGCTTAGGGACTACCAGCTACGAGCAGTACTTC CASSLGTTSYEQYF
TRBJ2-7 NA once TRBV11-1 TGTGCCAGCAGCTTAGCCGCAGGGAACTCCTACGAGCAGTACTTC CASSLAAGNSYEQYF
TRBJ2-5 NA NA TRBV9 TGTGCCAGCAGCGTAGGGGAGGGGGGCCTCCCAGAGACCCAGTACTTC CASSVGEGGLPETQYF
TRBJ1-4 TRBD1 NA TRBV7-6 TGTGCCAGCAGCCCTTTCTCAGGGGGTGTAAATACTAATGAAAAACTGTTTTTT CASSPFSGGVNTNEKLFF
TRBJ2-1 NA NA TRBV7-2 TGTGCCAGCAAACCCTTGGGGGGTCTTAAGCAGTTCTTC CASKPLGGLKQFF
TRBJ1-2 TRBD1 NA TRBV29-1 TGCAGCGTTGAAGTTCTCCCGGGACAGACTAACTATGGCTACACCTTC CSVEVLPGQTNYGYTF
TRBJ2-5 NA NA TRBV5-4 TGTGCCAGCAGCTTGGTCGGGGAGACCCAGTACTTC CASSLVGETQYF